This T cell receptor beta chain appears in the sequencing data of a study of early T cells in non-severe SARS-CoV-2 infection. Turning to the study itself: Chains from this unsorted whole-blood bulk RNA could not be paired.

In TCRdb, the 5' RACE reads were re-called with MiXCR into one record per CDR3 protein. The sample records 50,000 to 65,000 distinct CDR3 sequences, less than 15% being singletons. Germline lookup yields CDR1 SGHRS and CDR2 YFSETQ. The CDR3 is 14 amino acids. V was pared by 10 bases and J by 5 bases, with 10 bases of the junction left unmatched. This clonotype was recorded at least ten times. This receptor was identified in an adult who was a healthcare worker with PCR-confirmed SARS-CoV-2 infection or an uninfected control (not recorded which). The sequenced sample consisted of whole blood. V and J are TRBV5-1 and TRBJ2-3; 10 nucleotides agree with TRBD1. The CDR3 spells CASQTGGVGDTQYF. CDR3 DNA: TGCGCCTCGCAGACAGGGGGCGTGGGAGATACGCAGTATTTT.